Listed below are T cell receptor beta chains from one sample, sequenced in a study of cytomegalovirus exposure and HLA in healthy donors. Only in-frame clones appear in the TCRdb table, and some are missing; sequencing was by immunoSEQ multiplex PCR. Here the sample spans over 150,000 clones, over 75% being singletons. Sequencing was performed on PBMCs. These receptors all stem from a male donor in good health and CMV-seronegative. The CDR3 runs from the conserved cysteine through the conserved F or W. Fields, in order: J gene, V gene, clone size, D gene, CDR3 protein, CDR3 DNA. A D gene is named only where the DNA matches it firmly. Clone size is given for some rows only: seen once, a few or many times, or a class if the clone is expanded.

TRBJ1-2 | TRBV14 | . | . | CASSQGRAAFYGYTF | TGTGCCAGCAGCCAAGGCAGGGCGGCCTTCTATGGCTACACCTTC
TRBJ2-7 | TRBV7-9 | . | . | CASSSLLGEAYEQYF | TGTGCCAGCAGCTCCCTCTTGGGGGAGGCCTACGAGCAGTACTTC
TRBJ2-5 | TRBV6-1 | . | . | CASSEVVGRQETQYF | TGTGCCAGCAGTGAAGTGGTGGGCAGGCAAGAGACCCAGTACTTC
TRBJ2-3 | TRBV27 | . | TRBD1 | CASSSPGQGLDTQYF | TGTGCCAGCAGTTCGCCCGGACAGGGTTTAGATACGCAGTATTTT
TRBJ1-6 | TRBV7-2 | . | TRBD1 | CATGTGDNSPLHF | TGTGCCACAGGGACAGGGGACAATTCACCCCTCCACTTT
TRBJ1-3 | TRBV19 | . | . | CASSTTIVSGNTIYF | TGTGCCAGTAGTACGACAATCGTTTCTGGAAACACCATATATTTT
TRBJ1-4 | TRBV11-2 | few | TRBD1 | CASSPSTGTNEKLFF | TGCGCCAGCAGCCCCTCGACAGGGACAAATGAAAAACTGTTTTTT
TRBJ1-4 | TRBV6-1 | . | TRBD1 | CASTPGDRGVKLFF | TGTGCCAGCACTCCTGGGGACAGGGGTGTAAAACTGTTTTTT
TRBJ2-3 | TRBV4-1 | . | . | CASSQDRGQATDTQYF | TGCGCCAGCAGCCAAGATCGAGGACAAGCTACAGATACGCAGTATTTT
TRBJ1-1 | TRBV6-1 | . | . | CASSEVFGGAGTEAFF | TGTGCCAGCAGTGAAGTTTTCGGGGGGGCGGGTACTGAAGCTTTCTTT
TRBJ1-5 | TRBV5-5 | . | . | CASSMMQGSSLPQHF | TGTGCCAGCAGCATGATGCAGGGTTCCTCTCTACCCCAGCATTTT
TRBJ1-1 | TRBV5-1 | . | TRBD1 | CASSSGQGFLGTEAFF | TGCGCCAGCAGCTCCGGACAGGGGTTCTTAGGGACTGAAGCTTTCTTT
TRBJ2-1 | TRBV9 | once | TRBD2 | CASSSGTSVLTEQFF | TGTGCCAGCAGCTCCGGGACTAGCGTTCTTACTGAGCAGTTCTTC
TRBJ2-5 | TRBV2 | . | TRBD2 | CASRGGLAGGRKTQYF | TGTGCCAGCAGGGGGGGACTAGCGGGGGGACGAAAGACCCAGTACTTC
TRBJ2-1 | TRBV5-5 | . | TRBD2 | CASSLTSGGGRGNNEQFF | TGTGCCAGCAGCTTAACTAGCGGGGGCGGGCGTGGTAACAATGAGCAGTTCTTC
TRBJ2-7 | TRBV18 | . | TRBD1 | CASSPGTAFYEQYF | TGTGCCAGCTCACCCGGGACAGCCTTCTACGAGCAGTACTTC
TRBJ1-2 | TRBV5-4 | . | . | CASSFRQDYGYTF | TGTGCCAGCAGCTTTCGACAGGACTATGGCTACACCTTC
TRBJ2-6 | TRBV4-1 | once | TRBD1 | CASSQGPTGSGANVLTF | TGCGCCAGCAGCCAAGGGCCGACAGGGTCTGGGGCCAACGTCCTGACTTTC
TRBJ1-2 | TRBV29-1 | . | . | CSVGEQEGYTF | TGCAGCGTTGGCGAACAGGAAGGCTACACCTTC
TRBJ2-5 | TRBV7-9 | . | . | CASSAGTGRQETQYF | TGTGCCAGCAGCGCGGGGACCGGTCGACAAGAGACCCAGTACTTC
TRBJ1-5 | TRBV5-1 | . | . | CASSLAMGGDQPQHF | TGCGCCAGCAGCTTGGCCATGGGGGGGGATCAGCCCCAGCATTTT
TRBJ1-2 | TRBV6-6 | . | TRBD1 | CASSLQDRVRGYGYTF | TGTGCCAGCAGTCTACAAGACAGGGTTCGCGGCTATGGCTACACCTTC
TRBJ1-6 | TRBV4-1 | . | . | CASSQPPHRVVNSPLHF | TGCGCCAGCAGCCAGCCACCCCACAGGGTTGTAAATTCACCCCTCCACTTT
TRBJ1-2 | TRBV2 | few | . | CASSGGGAGYGYTF | TGTGCCAGCAGCGGTGGGGGCGCAGGCTATGGCTACACCTTC
TRBJ2-1 | TRBV5-1 | . | TRBD1 | CASSLGQGAYYNEQFF | TGCGCCAGCAGCTTGGGGCAGGGGGCCTACTACAATGAGCAGTTCTTC
TRBJ1-2 | TRBV10-3 | . | TRBD1 | CAISVVDRNNYGYTF | TGTGCCATCAGTGTTGTGGACAGGAATAACTATGGCTACACCTTC
TRBJ1-1 | TRBV11-2 | . | . | CASSLDLRNTEAFF | TGTGCCAGCAGCTTAGATCTGAGGAACACTGAAGCTTTCTTT
TRBJ2-2 | TRBV6-6 | once | . | CASSLPQGIGPGELFF | TGTGCCAGCAGTCTCCCCCAGGGGATCGGGCCCGGGGAGCTGTTTTTT
TRBJ1-3 | TRBV6-5 | . | . | CASSYGHSGNTIYF | TGTGCCAGCAGTTACGGACACTCTGGAAACACCATATATTTT
TRBJ2-5 | TRBV6-5 | . | . | CASSGDFQETQYF | TGTGCCAGCAGTGGGGACTTTCAAGAGACCCAGTACTTC
TRBJ1-5 | TRBV7-2 | . | . | CASSLVEGNQPQHF | TGTGCCAGCAGCTTAGTGGAGGGCAATCAGCCCCAGCATTTT
TRBJ1-1 | TRBV6-5 | few | . | CASSYSVGGQAEAFF | TGTGCCAGCAGTTACTCAGTAGGGGGTCAGGCTGAAGCTTTCTTT
TRBJ2-1 | TRBV6-1 | . | TRBD2 | CASTGTSGANEQFF | TGTGCCAGCACCGGGACTAGCGGGGCCAATGAGCAGTTCTTC
TRBJ2-1 | TRBV9 | . | TRBD2 | CASSVGGLAVNNEQFF | TGTGCCAGCAGCGTAGGGGGACTAGCGGTGAACAATGAGCAGTTCTTC
TRBJ1-2 | TRBV7-2 | once | . | CASSRVGGRGSYGYTF | TGTGCCAGCAGCCGTGTGGGGGGGCGCGGTAGCTATGGCTACACCTTC
TRBJ2-7 | TRBV6-1 | . | . | CASSEAGLLSSYEQYF | TGTGCCAGCAGTGAAGCTGGTCTGTTGAGCTCCTACGAGCAGTACTTC
TRBJ2-1 | TRBV5-6 | . | TRBD1 | CASSSRRGQSSSYNEQFF | TGTGCCAGCAGCTCGCGTCGGGGACAGTCGAGCTCCTACAATGAGCAGTTCTTC
TRBJ2-1 | TRBV4-1 | . | TRBD1 | CASSQGDRGYNEQFF | TGCGCCAGCAGCCAAGGGGACAGGGGATACAATGAGCAGTTCTTC
TRBJ1-3 | TRBV10-3 | . | TRBD1 | CAISDPGQGSGNTIYF | TGTGCCATCAGCGACCCGGGACAGGGTTCTGGAAACACCATATATTTT
TRBJ2-1 | TRBV30 | . | . | CAWSAGVSEQFF | TGTGCCTGGAGCGCGGGTGTATCCGAGCAGTTCTTC
TRBJ1-1 | TRBV6-1 | . | . | CASTEDSLRNTEAFF | TGTGCCAGCACCGAAGACTCCCTCAGGAACACTGAAGCTTTCTTT
TRBJ1-1 | TRBV4-1 | . | . | CASSQLGSHFMNTEAFF | TGCGCCAGCAGCCAATTGGGCAGTCATTTCATGAACACTGAAGCTTTCTTT
TRBJ2-7 | TRBV19 | . | . | CASSITGTSPDEQYF | TGTGCCAGTAGTATAACTGGGACTTCCCCCGACGAGCAGTACTTC
TRBJ2-2 | TRBV5-1 | once | . | CASNERATGELFF | TGCGCCAGCAACGAGAGGGCCACCGGGGAGCTGTTTTTT
TRBJ1-2 | TRBV19 | . | . | CASSIPLWERGSDGYTF | TGTGCCAGTAGTATACCCCTGTGGGAGAGGGGGTCGGACGGCTACACCTTC
TRBJ1-2 | TRBV6-5 | once | . | CASSYSRTVYGYTF | TGTGCCAGCAGTTACTCCAGGACAGTCTATGGCTACACCTTC
TRBJ1-2 | TRBV18 | . | TRBD1 | CASSRDRDYGYTF | TGTGCCAGCTCACGGGACAGGGACTATGGCTACACCTTC
TRBJ2-7 | TRBV11-1 | . | TRBD1 | CASSPLTGLLGEQYF | TGTGCCAGCAGCCCCCTGACAGGGCTGTTAGGTGAGCAGTACTTC
TRBJ2-3 | TRBV11-2 | once | TRBD1 | CASSSTGATDTQYF | TGTGCCAGCAGCTCCACAGGGGCAACAGATACGCAGTATTTT
TRBJ2-7 | TRBV6-1 | once | . | CASSEVLSRVEQYF | TGTGCCAGCAGTGAAGTCCTAAGTCGTGTCGAGCAGTACTTC
TRBJ2-3 | TRBV27 | . | . | CASSRVSLRDTQYF | TGTGCCAGCAGCAGGGTCTCGCTTCGCGATACGCAGTATTTT
TRBJ2-2 | TRBV19 | . | . | CASSPWGRTNTGELFF | TGTGCCAGTAGCCCCTGGGGCAGAACTAACACCGGGGAGCTGTTTTTT
TRBJ2-5 | TRBV7-7 | . | TRBD1 | CASSSSPGGNTQYF | TGTGCTAGCAGCTCCTCGCCAGGGGGAAATACCCAGTACTTC
TRBJ2-1 | TRBV10-3 | . | . | CAISESQGRPNEQFF | TGTGCCATCAGTGAGTCACAGGGCCGGCCTAATGAGCAGTTCTTC
TRBJ1-5 | TRBV4-1 | . | . | CASGKALALKGQPQHF | TGCGCCAGCGGGAAGGCCCTGGCCCTCAAGGGGCAACCCCAGCATTTT